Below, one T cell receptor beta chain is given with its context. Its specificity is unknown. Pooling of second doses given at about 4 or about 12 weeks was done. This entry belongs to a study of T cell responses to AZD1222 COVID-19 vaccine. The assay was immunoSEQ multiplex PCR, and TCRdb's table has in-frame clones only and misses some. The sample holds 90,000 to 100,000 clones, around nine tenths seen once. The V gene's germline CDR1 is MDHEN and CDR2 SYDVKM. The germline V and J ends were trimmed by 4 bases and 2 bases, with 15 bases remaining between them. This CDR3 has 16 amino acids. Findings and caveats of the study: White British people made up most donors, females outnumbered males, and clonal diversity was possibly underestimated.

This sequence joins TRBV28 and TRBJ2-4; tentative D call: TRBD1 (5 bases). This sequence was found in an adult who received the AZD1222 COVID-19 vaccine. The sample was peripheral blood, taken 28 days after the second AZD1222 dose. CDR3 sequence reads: CASSSLAGSTKNIQYF. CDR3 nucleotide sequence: TGTGCCAGCAGTTCCTTAGCAGGGTCGACCAAAAACATTCAGTACTTC. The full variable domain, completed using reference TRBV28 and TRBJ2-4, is DVKVTQSSRYLVKRTGEKVFLECVQDMDHENMFWYRQDPGLGLRLIYFSYDVKMKEKGDIPEGYSVSREKKERFSLILESASTNQTSMYLCASSSLAGSTKNIQYFGAGTRLSVL.